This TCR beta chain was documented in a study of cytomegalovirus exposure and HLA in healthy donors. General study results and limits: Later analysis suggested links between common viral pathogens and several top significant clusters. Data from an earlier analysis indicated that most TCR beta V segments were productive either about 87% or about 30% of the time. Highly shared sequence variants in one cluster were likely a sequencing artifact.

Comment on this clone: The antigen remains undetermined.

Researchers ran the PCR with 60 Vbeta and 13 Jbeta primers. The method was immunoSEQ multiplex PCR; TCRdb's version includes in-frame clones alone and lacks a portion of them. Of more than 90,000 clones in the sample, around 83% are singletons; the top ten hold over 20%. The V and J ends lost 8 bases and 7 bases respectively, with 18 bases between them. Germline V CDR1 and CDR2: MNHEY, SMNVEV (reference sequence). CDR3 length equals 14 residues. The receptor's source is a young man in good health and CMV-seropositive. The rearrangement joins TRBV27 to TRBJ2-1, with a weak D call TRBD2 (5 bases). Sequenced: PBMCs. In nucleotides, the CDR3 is TGTGCCAGCTCGGCTCCCGCGCCGGGGAATGAGCAGTTCTTC. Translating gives CASSAPAPGNEQFF.